This T cell receptor (beta chain) was recovered during a study of blood T cells in healthy people across ages (dated by TCRdb to about 2015). A note on the overall study: In model experiments, template switching captured about one uniquely barcoded TCR beta cDNA molecule for every two T cells. To track age-related changes in TCR beta repertoire diversity, the study relied on deep sequencing normalized with unique cDNA molecular identifiers. Two additional independent replicas of 1 million unique cDNA reads from the same blood draw were analyzed for two donors (one aged 18 to 30 and one aged 80 or older). The donors were divided into four age groups: young (average around 15 years), middle-aged (about 39), aged (approximately 62) and long-lived (roughly 86). The full study reports these points: Because the CMV infection status of the donors was unknown, age-related changes in expanded clonotypes may potentially have been confounded. Estimates of total diversity based on one million sequenced T cells were considered lower bounds and underestimates. Since profiling was done on bulk unsorted PBMCs, naive and antigen-experienced compartments could not be conclusively compared. As age increased, observed TCR beta diversity per million T cells dropped in a roughly linear way, and a significant reduction was already evident by age about 40. Compared with the aged group, more naive CD4+ T cells, fewer expanded clones and increased TCR diversity were shown by the long-lived group, suggesting age selection. Observed TCR beta diversity correlated strongly with the percentage of naive T cells measured by flow cytometry.

V was cut back by 0 bases and J by 5 bases, leaving a gap of 13 bases between them. The CDR3, cysteine through phenylalanine, is 14 amino acids long. The retained sequence is limited to the CDR3, 42 bases, with the frame set at the first base. For CDR1 and CDR2, the germline V gene lists SQVTM and ANQGSEA. The 39 donors, aged roughly 6 to 95 years, were systemically healthy Caucasian individuals from Russia. About 10 milliliters of peripheral blood were collected from each donor into EDTA-treated Vacutainer tubes. Ficoll-Paque density-gradient centrifugation was used to isolate PBMCs, with at least 6 million obtained per sample. Trizol reagent was used to extract total RNA from the PBMCs, yielding at least 6 micrograms per sample. For every donor, flow cytometry on a PBMC aliquot measured the percentage of naive CD45RAhigh/CD27high T cells. In regard to this clonotype: Its antigen remains undetermined. Base qualities are not at hand, and no much larger clone is one base apart.

Library construction relied on 5' RACE. Sequencing relied on an Illumina HiSeq 2500. A second PCR of roughly 6 to 12 cycles was run with a J-beta primer mix and a sample-barcoded 5' primer. A template-switch 5' adaptor carrying 12 random nucleotides introduced a unique molecular identifier onto each TCR beta cDNA molecule. At least 2.5 million CDR3-containing paired-end reads were obtained from each sample. First-strand cDNA synthesis was performed from all RNA using the Mint cDNA synthesis kit, with priming by a TRBC-specific oligonucleotide. After uracil-DNA glycosylase treatment, a first 18-cycle PCR used universal primers M1SS and BC2_uni_R on all cDNA. The original methods were these. Normalization of each sample was performed by random selection of 1 million high-quality reads, each carrying a distinct molecular identifier. Reads sharing molecular identifiers were discarded rather than binned into consensus sequences. MiTCR, with a Q25 quality threshold and the strictest error-elimination algorithm, was used for CDR3 identification, clonotype clustering and error correction. A nonparametric unseen species model using Euler transformation provided a lower-bound estimate of total TCR beta diversity. TCRdb's own reprocessing of the public reads used fastp at Q25 and MiXCR and kept productive beta chains. Records with the same CDR3 protein are collapsed into one entry carrying the most frequent genes and DNA. The V and J calls here are based on TCRdb, not the publication. This sample is represented by some 1,000,000 distinct CDR3 sequences; around 25% of them were singletons. Around 0.7% of the sample comes from the top ten.

These data were also filed under a second study, of T cells of mothers and their children. That second publication adds: The donors were nine systemically healthy Caucasian individuals, made up of three mothers and their six children. cDNA synthesis consumed the entire amount of extracted RNA, loaded at 1.5 ug RNA in each 15 ul reaction. In the second PCR, the M1S primer introduced both the sample barcodes and 2-4 random nucleotides. More than 9 million TCR beta CDR3 reads were obtained from each mother, and roughly 3.1 million reads were obtained from each child. TCR recombination output is similarly shaped by thymic selection in related and unrelated pairs, with a minor effect exerted by inherited differences. Normalized repertoire overlap in related mother-child pairs was always slightly higher than in unrelated mother-child pairs, but the difference was never significant. Persistent microchimeric T cell clones were not detected, at a sensitivity of 95 to 100 clones per million clonotypes. The study used deep NGS to compare TCR beta repertoires of mothers and children, seeking features distinguishing related mother-child pairs from unrelated individuals. The mean age was about 37 +/- 4 years for the mothers and about 10 +/- 4 years for the children. After adapter ligation with NEBNext reagents, the libraries were sequenced on Illumina HiSeq 2000 with 100+100 nt paired-end reads. To avoid cross-contamination, the mother libraries and the child libraries were prepared a month apart and sequenced in separate runs. Between roughly 500,000 and 2,100,000 distinct TCR beta clonotypes were identified per donor. Naive TCR beta clonotypes were estimated from low-frequency clonotypes matched to each donor's FACS-determined naive share, without sorting.

Material: blood. The rearranged chain carries TRBV29-1 and TRBJ2-5; possibly the D gene is TRBD1, per 6 matching bases. This receptor was obtained from a girl aged 2-9 years in good health. In nucleotide form, the sequence is TGCAGCGTTGAAGATAGGGGGATTAGCGAGACCCAGTACTTC. This encodes CSVEDRGISETQYF. The reference TRBV29-1 and TRBJ2-5 proteins fill in what lies around the CDR3, so the full variable domain reads SAVISQKPSRDICQRGTSLTIQCQVDSQVTMMFWYRQQPGQSLTLIATANQGSEATYESGFVIDKFPISRPNLTFSTLTVSNMSPEDSSIYLCSVEDRGISETQYFGPGTRLLVL.